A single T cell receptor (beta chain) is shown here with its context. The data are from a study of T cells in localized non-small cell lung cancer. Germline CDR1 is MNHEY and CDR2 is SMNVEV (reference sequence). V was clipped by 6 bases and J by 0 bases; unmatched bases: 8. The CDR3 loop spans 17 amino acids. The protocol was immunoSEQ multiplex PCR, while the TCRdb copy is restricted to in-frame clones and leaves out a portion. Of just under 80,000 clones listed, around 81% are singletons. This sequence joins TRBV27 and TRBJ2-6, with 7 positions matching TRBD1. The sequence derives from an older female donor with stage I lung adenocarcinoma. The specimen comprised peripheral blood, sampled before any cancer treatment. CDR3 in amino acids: CASRHRDSSSGANVLTF. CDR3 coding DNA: TGTGCCAGCAGACACCGGGACAGTTCCTCTGGGGCCAACGTCCTGACTTTC.